This T cell receptor beta chain comes out of a study of CD8+CD57+ T cells in acquired aplastic anemia. In patients chosen for sequencing, flow cytometry had shown CD8+CD57+ cell expansion. Genomic DNA, the template, was used for profiling of the TCR beta VDJ and CDR3. Using its own MiXCR run on the reads, TCRdb lists one record per CDR3 protein. The sample holds 200,000 to 250,000 distinct CDR3 sequences, about 60% seen once. V lost 4 bases and J 4 bases, leaving 11 bases between the germline ends. Germline-derived CDR1 and CDR2 are MRHNA and SNTAGT. The CDR3 runs to 13 residues. The receptor was isolated from a human donor with aplastic anemia. Specimen: sorted CD4+, CD8+, or CD8+CD57+ T cells (not recorded which) from PBMCs. The J gene is TRBJ2-7, the V gene TRBV6-4; perhaps TRBD2 as D (5 bases). The CDR3 loop is CASSGNGGYEQYF. In DNA form, the CDR3 reads TGTGCCAGCAGTGGAAATGGCGGGTACGAGCAGTACTTC.